The rows below give T cell receptor beta chains drawn from one sample of a study of identical twins. TCRdb reprocessed the 5' RACE reads via MiXCR and lists one record per CDR3 protein. The table records about 530,000 distinct CDR3 sequences, around 20% of them present only once. This same sample was also part of a study on yellow fever vaccine responses in identical twins.

The sequenced sample consisted of CD4+ T cells sorted from blood. All receptors come from a woman aged 18-30 years in good health. Both conserved end residues are part of each CDR3. Each record gives: CDR3 DNA, CDR3 protein, CDR3 length, J gene, D gene, V gene, clone size. The D gene is left open where the match is weak. For some rows the clone size is stated as once, few or many, or as a class when expanded; others skip it.

DNA: TGTGCCACCAGCAGAGGGGGGGACCCCTCCTACAATGAGCAGTTCTTC
CDR3: CATSRGGDPSYNEQFF
length: 16
J: TRBJ2-1
D: NA
V: TRBV15
size: few

DNA: TGTGCCAGCACCCAGGGTAGGGGTAACACCGGGGAGCTGTTTTTT
CDR3: CASTQGRGNTGELFF
length: 15
J: TRBJ2-2
D: NA
V: TRBV12-3/TRBV12-4
size: NA

DNA: TGCAGTGCCCCGTGGGACAGGGGGCTTGGAGAGCAGTTCTTC
CDR3: CSAPWDRGLGEQFF
length: 14
J: TRBJ2-1
D: TRBD1
V: TRBV20-1
size: NA

DNA: TGCGCCAGCAGCTTGGCTTCACGGGACGGCTACACCTTC
CDR3: CASSLASRDGYTF
length: 13
J: TRBJ1-2
D: NA
V: TRBV5-1
size: few

DNA: TGTGCCAGCAGCCGCCACCGGGACAGGGGCACAGATACGCAGTATTTT
CDR3: CASSRHRDRGTDTQYF
length: 16
J: TRBJ2-3
D: TRBD1
V: TRBV7-9
size: few

DNA: TGTGCCAGCAGCTTAAGAGGTTTCGGGAGTCACAATGAGCAGTTCTTC
CDR3: CASSLRGFGSHNEQFF
length: 16
J: TRBJ2-1
D: NA
V: TRBV7-9
size: NA

DNA: TGTGCCAGCAGCCGCGGGACAATCAACACCGGGGAGCTGTTTTTT
CDR3: CASSRGTINTGELFF
length: 15
J: TRBJ2-2
D: NA
V: TRBV7-6
size: few

DNA: TGTGCCAGCAGACCTAACAGGGTCGGTTCACCCCTCCACTTT
CDR3: CASRPNRVGSPLHF
length: 14
J: TRBJ1-6
D: NA
V: TRBV7-2
size: few

DNA: TGTGCCACCAGTGATTGGGGACAGGGGGCCGGACGCACCGGGGAGCTGTTTTTT
CDR3: CATSDWGQGAGRTGELFF
length: 18
J: TRBJ2-2
D: TRBD1
V: TRBV24-1
size: NA

DNA: TGCGCCAGCAGCCCCGGGCCGAGCTCTGGAAACACCATATATTTT
CDR3: CASSPGPSSGNTIYF
length: 15
J: TRBJ1-3
D: NA
V: TRBV5-1
size: NA

DNA: TGTGCTAGTGGTTTGGCGTCGACAGGGAGAGGTAGTAGAGTAGTCAATGAGCAGTTCTTC
CDR3: CASGLASTGRGSRVVNEQFF
length: 20
J: TRBJ2-1
D: TRBD1
V: TRBV12-5
size: NA

DNA: TGTGCCAGCAGCTTAGAGTACGGGTATCAGTACTTC
CDR3: CASSLEYGYQYF
length: 12
J: TRBJ2-4
D: NA
V: TRBV7-8
size: NA

DNA: TGCGCCAGCAGCTTGATGGGCGGGTCGGCCTCTGGGGCCAACGTCCTGACTTTC
CDR3: CASSLMGGSASGANVLTF
length: 18
J: TRBJ2-6
D: NA
V: TRBV5-1
size: NA